The sequence of this T cell receptor beta chain was determined in a study of cytomegalovirus exposure and HLA in healthy donors. The PCR contained 60 Vbeta and 13 Jbeta primers. Only in-frame clones appear in the TCRdb table, and some are missing; sequencing was by immunoSEQ multiplex PCR. The sample consists of under 200,000 clones, 75% of them appearing once. The germline V and J ends were trimmed by 4 bases and 2 bases, with 13 bases remaining between them. The germline V gene has CDR1 SGHRS and CDR2 YFSETQ. CDR3 length: 14 residues. Study-wide findings and caveats: Within an earlier analysis, most TCR beta V segments proved productive either about 90% or about 30% of the time. For most subjects, TCR beta sequences were reported to predict HLA-A and HLA-B alleles with accuracy. Most CMV-associated TCR beta chains appeared HLA-restricted in a later analysis.

Remarks on this clone: Its antigen is unidentified.

The chain recombines TRBV5-1 with TRBJ2-7; a weak D match, TRBD1 (6 bases). This receptor was identified in a woman in her fifties or sixties in good health and CMV-seropositive. The sequenced material came from PBMCs. The DNA for the CDR3 is TGCGCCAGCAGCCAAACAGGGTATACCTACGAGCAGTACTTC. Translated: CASSQTGYTYEQYF. Complete variable domain (other parts from reference TRBV5-1 and TRBJ2-7): KAGVTQTPRYLIKTRGQQVTLSCSPISGHRSVSWYQQTPGQGLQFLFEYFSETQRNKGNFPGRFSGRQFSNSRSEMNVSTLELGDSALYLCASSQTGYTYEQYFGPGTRLTVT.